The present T cell receptor (beta chain) was sequenced within a study of T cell changes during pregnancy in multiple sclerosis. The ends were cut back, 5 bases at V and 1 base at J, with 8 bases in the middle. The CDR3 is 13 residues long. Germline V CDR1 and CDR2: SGHTA, FQGNSA. Only in-frame clones appear in the TCRdb table, and some are missing; sequencing was by immunoSEQ multiplex PCR. The profile shows 20,000 to 25,000 clones, roughly 85% of them singletons. The sequencing used CD8+ T cells from peripheral blood mononuclear cells, collected in the first trimester of pregnancy. The chain employs TRBV7-2 and TRBJ1-1; D is undetermined. The sequence derives from a female donor in good health, enrolled as a control in a pregnancy study. CDR3 in DNA: TGTGCCAGCAGCGCCGCAGGGAACACTGAAGCTTTCTTT. Translating gives CASSAAGNTEAFF. Full variable domain (missing parts from reference TRBV7-2 and TRBJ1-1): GAGVSQSPSNKVTEKGKDVELRCDPISGHTALYWYRQSLGQGLEFLIYFQGNSAPDKSGLPSDRFSAERTGGSVSTLTIQRTQQEDSAVYLCASSAAGNTEAFFGQGTRLTVV.